Following are 17 T cell receptor beta chains from one sample sequenced in a study of T cell responses to AZD1222 COVID-19 vaccine. This table comes from immunoSEQ multiplex PCR, and its TCRdb copy is limited to in-frame clones, with some not included. The sample consists of about 100,000 clones, around 89% of them appearing once. The specimen comprised peripheral blood, sampled on day 0 of AZD1222 vaccination. The receptors here all came from an adult in good health.

The V and J genes are TRBV10-3 and TRBJ1-2; 9 bases are a match to TRBD1. This CDR3 spans 16 amino acids. Germline CDR1 and CDR2: ENHRY and SYGVKD. V gave up 4 bases and J gave up 10 bases; unmatched junction bases: 16. The CDR3 region is CAISGGGTGRPPDYTF. CDR3 in DNA: TGTGCCATCAGTGGAGGAGGGACAGGGCGTCCCCCTGACTACACCTTC.

This chain links TRBV28 with TRBJ1-1, with a tentative D call TRBD1 (5 bases). Germline V gene sequence: CDR1 MDHEN, CDR2 SYDVKM. The V end was cut by 7 bases, the J end by 5 bases, with 23 bases between. The CDR3 contains 16 residues. Written as DNA, the CDR3 is TGTGCCAGCACCGTTTCTCTGGGGGTAGGATGGACTGAAGCTTTCTTT. As protein: CASTVSLGVGWTEAFF. Based on the CDR3 plus reference TRBV28 and TRBJ1-1, the full variable domain is DVKVTQSSRYLVKRTGEKVFLECVQDMDHENMFWYRQDPGLGLRLIYFSYDVKMKEKGDIPEGYSVSREKKERFSLILESASTNQTSMYLCASTVSLGVGWTEAFFGQGTRLTVV.

The chain recombines TRBV12-3 or TRBV12-4 with TRBJ2-2; D gene unclear. The V end lost 2 bases, the J end lost 7 bases, and 8 bases lay between the germline ends. The CDR3 extends over 13 amino acids. The CDR3 region has the DNA TGTGCCAGCAGTTTATTCGGTGTCGGGGAGCTGTTTTTT. Translating it yields CASSLFGVGELFF.

The chain joins TRBV19 to TRBJ2-5; D gene uncertain. V was shortened by 2 bases and J by 7 bases, with 17 bases between the two germline ends. CDR1 and CDR2 from the germline V gene are LNHDA and SQIVND (reference sequence). This CDR3 contains 15 residues. As DNA, the CDR3 is TGTGCCAGTAGTATATCGGGTGCTGGGCCCGGGACCCAGTACTTC. It specifies CASSISGAGPGTQYF.

A single count supports this clone. This rearrangement joins TRBV5-8 to TRBJ1-4; unclear D gene. Trimming pared 4 bases from V and 5 bases from J, leaving 18 bases between. Germline values: CDR1 SGHTS, CDR2 YDEGEE. This CDR3 contains 16 residues. DNA of the CDR3: TGTGCCAGCAGCCTAAAAGCCAGCGCGGGGAATGAAAAACTGTTTTTT. This translates into CASSLKASAGNEKLFF.

The chain is built from TRBV27 and TRBJ1-6, with 8 bases aligning to TRBD1. The CDR3 is 16 amino acids. V lost 6 bases to trimming and J lost 0 bases; unmatched junction nucleotides: 4. CDR1 is MNHEY, CDR2 SMNVEV, per germline (reference sequence). CDR3 nucleotide sequence: TGTGCCAGCAGGCACAGGGGGGGCTCCTATAATTCACCCCTCCACTTT. This sequence encodes CASRHRGGSYNSPLHF.

This chain links TRBV5-1 with TRBJ1-1; maybe TRBD1 (6 bases). This CDR3 comprises 13 residues. Between the trimmed V and J ends, which lost 4 bases and 5 bases, there was a span of 12 bases. From germline, CDR1 is SGHRS and CDR2 YFSETQ. The CDR3 spells CASSSRGVTEAFF. The CDR3 DNA reads TGCGCCAGCAGCAGCAGGGGCGTGACTGAAGCTTTCTTT.

V gene TRBV6-5 combines with J gene TRBJ2-2, with 7 bases aligning to TRBD1. J gave up 4 bases and V 8 bases, and 4 bases lay outside the gene matches. This CDR3 is built from 13 residues. Germline values: CDR1 MNHEY, CDR2 SVGAGI. Written as DNA, the CDR3 is TGTGCCAGCGGAACAGGGGCCACCGGGGAGCTGTTTTTT. Its protein product is CASGTGATGELFF.

V and J are TRBV11-2 and TRBJ2-7, with D maybe TRBD1 (6 bases). The germline V gene has CDR1 SGHAT and CDR2 FQNNGV. This CDR3 contains 14 residues. V shed 5 bases and J shed 2 bases, with 13 bases lying between them. CDR3 amino acids: CASSNRDKTYEQYF. CDR3 in DNA: TGTGCCAGCAGCAACCGGGACAAGACCTACGAGCAGTACTTC.

V usage is TRBV6-5 and J usage is TRBJ1-1, with D uncertain. V was pared by 2 bases and J by 1 base, with 11 bases between. The CDR3 contains 15 residues. Germline assignment: CDR1 MNHEY and CDR2 SVGAGI. In DNA, the CDR3 is TGTGCCAGCAGTTACCCGGGAAACGGGAACACTGAAGCTTTCTTT. Translating gives CASSYPGNGNTEAFF.

The genes are TRBV19 and TRBJ2-7, with a tentative D call TRBD2 (5 bases). This CDR3 has 13 residues. V lost 10 bases to trimming and J lost 3 bases, with 16 bases between them. From germline, CDR1 is LNHDA and CDR2 SQIVND (reference sequence). The CDR3 DNA reads TGTGCCACCCAAGGCCCGGGAAGCTACGAGCAGTACTTC. This codes for CATQGPGSYEQYF.

The DNA for the CDR3 is TGTGCCAGCAGCCTGAACCCACAGGGAGGACTGTTTTTT. Translating it yields CASSLNPQGGLFF. The rearrangement joins TRBV3-1 (or the pseudogene TRBV3-2) to TRBJ1-4, with D perhaps TRBD1 (6 bases). The germline gives CDR1 LGHDT, CDR2 YNNKEL (reference sequence). The CDR3 contains 13 residues. Trimming cost V 4 bases and J 13 bases, with 16 bases left between them.

The chain combines TRBV7-2 with TRBJ1-1; D is ambiguous. This CDR3 comprises 15 residues. Per the germline V gene, CDR1 is SGHTA and CDR2 is FQGNSA. Between the trimmed V and J ends, which lost 4 bases and 2 bases, there was a span of 14 bases. CDR3 protein: CASSSQSVLNTEAFF. CDR3 in DNA: TGTGCCAGCAGCTCCCAATCTGTCCTTAACACTGAAGCTTTCTTT.

The rearrangement links TRBV6-5 to TRBJ1-1; 9 bases line up with TRBD1. With V trimmed by 7 bases and J by 5 bases, 11 bases remained unmatched. CDR1 MNHEY and CDR2 SVGAGI come from the germline V gene. The CDR3 contains 15 residues. This CDR3 is CASKTAWDRVTEAFF. The CDR3 nucleotides read TGTGCCAGCAAGACGGCTTGGGACAGGGTAACTGAAGCTTTCTTT.

This clone was detected a few times. This chain uses TRBV28 with TRBJ1-2; D possibly corresponds to TRBD1 (6 bases). The ends were cut back, 1 base at V and 0 bases at J, with 27 bases in the middle. CDR3 length: 21 residues. Germline lookup yields CDR1 MDHEN and CDR2 SYDVKM. The DNA of the CDR3 is TGTGCCAGCAGTTTATCCTACCCGGGGCCACACAGGGTAGGGTCTAACTATGGCTACACCTTC. It specifies CASSLSYPGPHRVGSNYGYTF.

This clone has a handful of counts. The V call is TRBV10-1, the J call TRBJ2-7; 7 bases map to TRBD2. The J segment lost 2 bases and the V segment lost 5 bases, leaving 6 bases of the junction unmatched. This CDR3 contains 14 residues. Germline lookup yields CDR1 WNHNN and CDR2 SYGVQD (reference sequence). The CDR3 is CASSQQAGPYEQYF. CDR3 sequence (DNA): TGCGCCAGCAGTCAACAAGCGGGACCCTACGAGCAGTACTTC.

The V call is TRBV28, the J call TRBJ2-7; weak D call: TRBD1 (6 bases). This CDR3 has 14 amino acids. Germline V gene lookup returns CDR1 MDHEN and CDR2 SYDVKM. V lost 6 bases, J lost 7 bases, and 19 bases lay in between. CDR3 region: CASRSRYREWEQYF. CDR3 DNA: TGTGCCAGCAGGTCGAGGTACAGGGAGTGGGAGCAGTACTTC.